What follows describes a single TCR beta chain. Its matching antigen is unknown. CD4+ T cells were isolated after 10 days of culture. The data stem from a study of vaccination effects on CD4 cells after COVID-19. Clones were sequenced by immunoSEQ multiplex PCR, and TCRdb holds only the in-frame ones, with some missing. The sample shows 70,000 to 85,000 clones, approximately 80% of them seen only once. The CDR3 consists of 18 residues. V lost 4 bases and J 6 bases, leaving 26 bases between the germline ends. Per the germline V gene, CDR1 is SGHRS and CDR2 is YFSETQ. The chain links TRBV5-1 to TRBJ2-1; possibly TRBD2 for D (6 bases). The receptor was derived from a human donor who received a COVID-19 vaccine. This sample comprised CD4+ T cells from PBMCs cultured without peptide, obtained before COVID-19 vaccination. In DNA form, the CDR3 reads TGCGCCAGCAGCCAACGACCCCCGGGAACCTCCGGGGGCAATGAGCAGTTCTTC. Encoded protein: CASSQRPPGTSGGNEQFF.